This T cell receptor (beta chain) was found in a study of vaccination effects on CD4 cells after COVID-19. TCRdb's copy holds only in-frame clones and misses some; the assay was immunoSEQ multiplex PCR. The table has some 40,000 clones, 55% to 75% seen once. Overall study findings and caveats: The study found that post-vaccine spike-reactive clones in convalescents were mainly new vaccine-induced clones.

After expansion with viral peptide pools in the ViraFEST assay, antigen-specific CD4+ T cells were sequenced. Investigators separated out CD4+ T cells once 10 days of culture had passed. Convalescent patients had PCR-confirmed SARS-CoV-2 infection between March and December 2020. Looked up from germline, CDR1 is LGHDT and CDR2 is YNNKEL (reference sequence). Trimming removed 6 bases at V and 1 base at J, with 12 bases between. This CDR3 is 14 amino acids long. In regard to this clone: Antigen unknown.

J is TRBJ1-1 and V is TRBV3-1 (or the pseudogene TRBV3-2); maybe TRBD1 (6 bases). This sample comprised CD4+ T cells from PBMCs cultured with HCoV-NL63 spike peptides, obtained before COVID-19 vaccination. The TCR sequence derives from a human donor who had a prior SARS-CoV-2 infection. CDR3 protein: CASSRRGQNTEAFF. The CDR3 DNA is TGTGCCAGCAGTAGACGGGGGCAGAACACTGAAGCTTTCTTT.